What follows are 17 T cell receptor beta chains derived from one specimen sequenced in a study of T cell changes during pregnancy in multiple sclerosis. The table came from immunoSEQ multiplex PCR; TCRdb's copy has only in-frame clones and leaves some out. The sample gives roughly 52,000 clones, around 94% of which show up once; roughly 5% is in the top ten. The source material was CD8+ T cells from peripheral blood mononuclear cells, sampled before pregnancy. These TCRs come from a female donor with multiple sclerosis, enrolled in a pregnancy study.

CDR3 loop: CASSTSSSGGEQFF. CDR3 DNA sequence: TGTGCCAGCAGCACCAGCAGTAGCGGTGGAGAGCAGTTCTTC. The rearrangement joins TRBV7-2 to TRBJ2-1; the D gene is possibly TRBD2 (6 bases). The CDR3 consists of 14 residues. Per the germline V gene, CDR1 is SGHTA and CDR2 is FQGNSA. V gave up 5 bases and J gave up 10 bases, with 18 bases separating them.

This chain uses TRBV4-1 with TRBJ2-7; no firm D call. The germline V gene has CDR1 MGHRA and CDR2 YSYEKL. Trimming shortened V by 3 bases and J by 6 bases, and 6 bases separated the two germline ends. The CDR3 totals 11 residues. The CDR3 sequence is CASSQGREQYF. In DNA form, the CDR3 reads TGCGCCAGCAGCCAGGGCCGCGAGCAGTACTTC.

The chain employs TRBV9 and TRBJ1-1; TRBD1 agrees at 8 bases. The CDR3 totals 15 residues. V lost 0 bases and J lost 1; bases outside the gene matches: 2. Looked up from germline, CDR1 is SGDLS and CDR2 is YYNGEE. The CDR3 DNA reads as TGTGCCAGCAGCGTAGGCAGGGGGCGGAACACTGAAGCTTTCTTT. It codes for CASSVGRGRNTEAFF.

As DNA, the CDR3 is TGTGCCAGCAGGAGTACCGGGGAGCTGTTTTTT. Protein sequence: CASRSTGELFF. The chain employs TRBV5-4 and TRBJ2-2, with D uncertain. This CDR3 region has 11 residues. Germline V gene sequence: CDR1 SGHNT, CDR2 YYREEE (reference sequence). The ends were cut back, 5 bases at V and 5 bases at J, with 4 bases in the middle.

The chain combines TRBV30 with TRBJ2-7; 7 bases map to TRBD2. This CDR3 has 18 amino acids. Unmatched junction bases numbered 14, after V lost 0 bases and J lost 0 bases. Germline CDR1 reads GTSNPN; CDR2 reads SVGIG (reference sequence). CDR3 nucleotides: TGTGCCTGGAGTGTACCGCCAGTCGGGCTAGCGGCCTCCTACGAGCAGTACTTC. Amino acid sequence: CAWSVPPVGLAASYEQYF.

The J gene is TRBJ2-2, the V gene TRBV7-9, with 9 bases lining up with TRBD2. The J segment lost 3 bases and the V segment lost 3 bases, leaving 2 bases of the junction unmatched. Germline values: CDR1 SEHNR, CDR2 FQNEAQ (reference sequence). The CDR3 runs to 15 residues. The CDR3 DNA reads TGTGCCAGCAGCTTTGTAGCGGGAGACACCGGGGAGCTGTTTTTT. Protein sequence: CASSFVAGDTGELFF.

The chain carries TRBV10-2 and TRBJ2-2; 10 nucleotides line up with TRBD2. CDR3 length: 15 amino acids. Germline loops: CDR1 WSHSY, CDR2 SAAADI. The ends lost 6 bases at V and 7 bases at J; junction bases unmatched: 8. CDR3: CASSPGLARIGELFF. CDR3 DNA sequence: TGCGCCAGCAGCCCGGGACTAGCGAGAATCGGGGAGCTGTTTTTT.

The rearrangement uses TRBV7-2 and TRBJ2-3, with D possibly being TRBD1 (6 bases). The germline CDR1 and CDR2 sequences are SGHTA and FQGNSA. The germline V and J ends were trimmed by 8 bases and 1 base, with 19 bases remaining between them. The CDR3 spans 16 residues. The CDR3 region is CASQNKGGWGTDTQYF. CDR3 nucleotide sequence: TGTGCCAGCCAAAACAAAGGGGGTTGGGGCACAGATACGCAGTATTTT.

The V and J genes are TRBV5-4 and TRBJ2-6; D not certain. V lost 3 bases and J 4 bases, leaving 8 bases between the germline ends. Germline lookup yields CDR1 SGHNT and CDR2 YYREEE (reference sequence). The CDR3 loop spans 14 amino acids. CDR3 sequence: CASSSRSGANVLTF. For the CDR3, the DNA is TGTGCCAGCAGCTCCAGGTCGGGGGCCAACGTCCTGACTTTC.

This chain links TRBV10-3 with TRBJ2-5, with a possible D match to TRBD2 (6 bases). Looked up from germline, CDR1 is ENHRY and CDR2 is SYGVKD. Trimming removed 6 bases at V and 4 bases at J, with 9 bases between. This CDR3 region has 12 residues. In nucleotides, the CDR3 is TGTGCCATCAGCCTGGAGGGAGAGACCCAGTACTTC. Translating gives CAISLEGETQYF.

Written as DNA, the CDR3 is TGTGCCAGCAGCAAAAGAGATTACGAGGGGGCAAGTGGCTACACCTTC. Its protein is CASSKRDYEGASGYTF. V and J are TRBV21-1 and TRBJ1-2; TRBD1 is the table's D call, not checked against the DNA. TRBV21-1 is deemed a pseudogene. The CDR3 totals 16 residues.

This sequence joins TRBV7-6 and TRBJ2-2; TRBD2 aligns across 8 bases. The V segment lost 4 bases and the J segment 2 bases; nucleotides outside the gene matches: 9. The CDR3 runs to 17 residues. In germline, CDR1 is SGHVS, CDR2 FNYEAQ. This CDR3 is CASSSVPGGPNTGELFF. The CDR3 DNA follows: TGTGCCAGCAGCTCCGTACCGGGAGGGCCAAACACCGGGGAGCTGTTTTTT.

CDR3 sequence: CASSLTGAEQYF. CDR3 nucleotide sequence: TGCGCCAGCAGCTTGACGGGAGCCGAGCAGTACTTC. V and J are TRBV5-1 and TRBJ2-7, with TRBD2 as a possible D gene (6 bases). Trimming stripped 1 base from V and 6 bases from J, with 8 bases between. The germline gives CDR1 SGHRS, CDR2 YFSETQ. The CDR3 spans 12 residues.

The V gene is TRBV11-2, the J gene TRBJ2-7; TRBD2 aligns across 8 bases. The V and J ends lost 5 bases and 2 bases, in that order; junction bases with no gene match: 11. The germline gives CDR1 SGHAT, CDR2 FQNNGV. This CDR3 spans 16 amino acids. The CDR3 DNA reads as TGTGCCAGCAGCCTCACTAGCGGAGGTGGAGCCTACGAGCAGTACTTC. Residues: CASSLTSGGGAYEQYF.

V usage is TRBV5-4 and J usage is TRBJ2-5, with a tentative D call TRBD2 (6 bases). V was clipped by 1 base and J by 2 bases, with 9 bases between them. This CDR3 region has 14 residues. Germline V gene sequence: CDR1 SGHNT, CDR2 YYREEE (reference sequence). CDR3 sequence reads: CASSLLALQETQYF. In nucleotides, the CDR3 is TGTGCCAGCAGCTTGCTAGCGCTACAAGAGACCCAGTACTTC.

The CDR3 protein is CASSPTGGTYNEQFF. The CDR3 DNA reads TGTGCCAGCAGCCCCACGGGCGGGACGTACAATGAGCAGTTCTTC. The genes are TRBV13 and TRBJ2-1, with D possibly matching TRBD2 (6 bases). Germline lookup yields CDR1 PRHDT and CDR2 FYEKMQ (reference sequence). Between the trimmed V and J ends, which lost 5 bases and 4 bases, there was a span of 15 bases. There are 15 residues in the CDR3. Full variable domain (outside the CDR3, taken from reference TRBV13 and TRBJ2-1): AAGVIQSPRHLIKEKRETATLKCYPIPRHDTVYWYQQGPGQDPQFLISFYEKMQSDKGSIPDRFSAQQFSDYHSELNMSSLELGDSALYFCASSPTGGTYNEQFFGPGTRLTVL.

The chain uses TRBV7-8 and TRBJ1-5; D unresolved. The germline gives CDR1 SGHVS, CDR2 FQNEAQ. V was pared by 5 bases and J by 4 bases, with 15 bases between. CDR3 size: 15 residues. CDR3: CASSPTGRRNQPQHF. CDR3 nucleotide sequence: TGTGCCAGCAGCCCGACGGGTAGGAGGAATCAGCCCCAGCATTTT.